This T cell receptor (beta chain) was identified during a study of shared clonotypes between healthy human individuals. TCRdb keeps only in-frame clones here, not all; method: immunoSEQ multiplex PCR. The sample records over a million clones, around 78% being singletons. CDR3 length equals 18 residues. With 2 bases removed from V and 0 bases from J, the gap between germline ends came to 20 bases. Per germline, CDR1 GTSNPN and CDR2 SVGIG (reference sequence). This clonotype was obtained from a man aged 18-30 years in good health. Some clones in this sample may be carry-over from other donors' samples. The sequenced sample was memory CD4+ T cells from PBMCs. The subset is: CD45RA-negative fraction. This chain uses TRBV30 with TRBJ1-5; D may be TRBD1 (6 bases). CDR3 nucleotide sequence: TGTGCCTGGAGTCCCCCCCGCAGGGGCCTCTATAGCAATCAGCCCCAGCATTTT. It translates to CAWSPPRRGLYSNQPQHF. The variable domain in full, with the rest retrieved from reference TRBV30 and TRBJ1-5, is SQTIHQWPATLVQPVGSPLSLECTVEGTSNPNLYWYRQAAGRGLQLLFYSVGIGQISSEVPQNLSASRPQDRQFILSSKKLLLSDSGFYLCAWSPPRRGLYSNQPQHFGDGTRLSIL.